A selection of T cell receptor beta chains follows, all from one sample in a study of CD8 T cells in Susac syndrome. From the immunoSEQ multiplex PCR reads, TCRdb called clonotypes with MiXCR, one entry per CDR3 protein. The data hold 100,000 or so distinct CDR3 sequences, with about 95% observed a single time. Sequenced material: CD8+ T cells from PBMCs. These receptors were collected from a human donor with Susac syndrome. Each CDR3 is given with its conserved first and last residue. The D gene is left open where the match is weak. The size field is filled for only some rows; it gives once, few, many or a size class.

>TRBV7-9|TRBJ2-1|once|TRBD1
TGTGCCAGCAGCCCCAGGACAGGGGGCTCCTACAATGAGCAGTTCTTC
CASSPRTGGSYNEQFF
>TRBV4-1|TRBJ1-5|.|.
TGCGCCAGCAGCCAAGACCCGGTTGTAACGTATCAGCCCCAGCATTTT
CASSQDPVVTYQPQHF
>TRBV2|TRBJ1-1|.|.
TGTGCCAGCAGTGATCTGGGGAAAGGCACTGAAGCTTTCTTT
CASSDLGKGTEAFF
>TRBV3-1|TRBJ2-1|.|.
TGTGCCAGCAGCCAATACCCCTCGGGTGAGCAGTTCTTC
CASSQYPSGEQFF
>TRBV29-1|TRBJ1-4|.|TRBD1
TGCAGCGCACTACTGACAGGGGGTGGTGAAAAACTGTTTTTT
CSALLTGGGEKLFF
>TRBV20-1|TRBJ1-1|.|.
TGCAGTGCTAGGATCGACCGTTGGAGGAATCACGAGTCCAGGGAAGCTTTCTTT
CSARIDRWRNHESREAFF
>TRBV28|TRBJ2-7|.|TRBD1
TGTGCCAGCAGTGCGACAGGGTCCTCCTACGAGCAGTACTTC
CASSATGSSYEQYF
>TRBV27|TRBJ2-1|.|.
TGTGCCAGCAGTTTATCTATCCCTACAGATGAGCAGTTCTTC
CASSLSIPTDEQFF
>TRBV20-1|TRBJ2-5|.|TRBD1
TGCAGTGCTAGAGGAATCTTGAGGGGGCGGACACAAGAGACCCAGTACTTC
CSARGILRGRTQETQYF
>TRBV7-3|TRBJ2-3|.|TRBD2
TGTGCCAGCAGCAGCGGACTAGCGGGAGTCGGGGATACGCAGTATTTT
CASSSGLAGVGDTQYF
>TRBV9|TRBJ1-6|.|.
TGTGCCAGCAGCGTAGTCCCAGAGACCAATTCACCCCTCCACTTT
CASSVVPETNSPLHF
>TRBV7-9|TRBJ2-4|.|.
TGTGCCAGCAGCCACCCGGCCACAGGGACCAAAAACATTCAGTACTTC
CASSHPATGTKNIQYF
>TRBV5-1|TRBJ2-5|.|.
TGCGCCAGCAGCTGGGGCGACTGGGGACAAGAGACCCAGTACTTC
CASSWGDWGQETQYF
>TRBV14|TRBJ2-5|.|TRBD2
TGTGCCAGCAGCAAGGGACTAGCGGGAGTGGAGACCCAGTACTTC
CASSKGLAGVETQYF
>TRBV23-1|TRBJ1-5|.|.
TGCGCCAGGATTAAAGGAGGTCAGCCCCAGCATTTT
CARIKGGQPQHF
>TRBV15|TRBJ2-5|.|.
TGTGCCACCAGCCCAGTCGGCGTAGAGACCCAGTACTTC
CATSPVGVETQYF
>TRBV7-3|TRBJ2-3|once|.
TGTGCCAGCAGCTCCTCCGGGCCAGATACGCAGTATTTT
CASSSSGPDTQYF
>TRBV3-1|TRBJ2-5|once|TRBD2
TGTGCCAGCAGCCAACGGCGGGAGGTTGAGACCCAGTACTTC
CASSQRREVETQYF
>TRBV9|TRBJ1-2|.|.
TGTGCCAGCAGCGTAGACAGTACTAACTATGGCTACACCTTC
CASSVDSTNYGYTF
>TRBV10-3|TRBJ2-5|once|.
TGTGCCATCAGTGAGTCGCCCACCCGGAGGGAGACCCAGTACTTC
CAISESPTRRETQYF
>TRBV21-1|TRBJ2-4|.|.
TGTGCCAGCAGCAGAGGGGACCAGACTGCCAAAAACATTCAGTACTTC
CASSRGDQTAKNIQYF
>TRBV5-1|TRBJ1-6|.|.
TGCGCCAGCAGAATATCAGGGATTGGTTCACCCCTCCACTTT
CASRISGIGSPLHF
>TRBV28|TRBJ1-5|.|.
TGTGCCAGCAGTGGGCAGGAGGGACAGCCCCAGCATTTT
CASSGQEGQPQHF
>TRBV18|TRBJ1-5|.|.
TGTGCCAGCTCCACAGGGACCAGCAATCAGCCCCAGCATTTT
CASSTGTSNQPQHF
>TRBV6-4|TRBJ1-1|.|TRBD1
TGTGCCAGCAGCAGGGGGTCGAACACTGAAGCTTTCTTT
CASSRGSNTEAFF
>TRBV6-2/TRBV6-3|TRBJ2-7|.|TRBD1
TGTGCCAGCAGAACTGGACAGGGCCTCGTAAGGAGCTCCTACGAGCAGTACTTC
CASRTGQGLVRSSYEQYF
>TRBV12-3/TRBV12-4|TRBJ2-1|.|.
TGTGCCAGCAGCCCCTGGGGGCAGCCGAGCTCCTACAATGAGCAGTTCTTC
CASSPWGQPSSYNEQFF
>TRBV29-1|TRBJ2-6|once|.
TGCAGCGTCCAACAGAGATTCAGCTCTGGGGCCAACGTCCTGACTTTC
CSVQQRFSSGANVLTF
>TRBV20-1|TRBJ1-2|.|TRBD1
TGCAGTGCTACCATCGGGACAGGGCTTGGCTACACCTTC
CSATIGTGLGYTF
>TRBV5-1|TRBJ1-2|.|.
TGCGCCAGCAAAATGGACGGGTCGAACTATGGCTACACCTTC
CASKMDGSNYGYTF
>TRBV2|TRBJ1-6|.|.
TGTGCCAGCAGTGAAAGGGACCTAAGATTGTCCCTCCACTTT
CASSERDLRLSLHF
>TRBV2|TRBJ2-7|.|.
TGTGCCAGCAGTGAAGAAACAGCTCTCGTGGAGTACTTC
CASSEETALVEYF
>TRBV18|TRBJ2-7|.|.
TGTGCCAGCTCGTGGGGGCCCTACGAGCAGTACTTC
CASSWGPYEQYF